Shown below are 18 T cell receptor beta chains from a single sample sequenced in a study of CD8 T cells in Susac syndrome. The RNA input was about 0.5 to 1 ug, and it was reverse transcribed with random hexamers. One entry per CDR3 protein results from TCRdb running MiXCR on the immunoSEQ multiplex PCR reads. The sample lists 150,000 to 200,000 distinct CDR3 sequences; just under 95% were seen once. Input material: CD4+ T cells from PBMCs. The receptors come from a human donor in good health.

The chain has TRBV7-6 and TRBJ2-5, with D uncertain. Trimming removed 2 bases at V and 4 bases at J, with 14 bases between. There are 15 residues in the CDR3. Per the germline V gene, CDR1 is SGHVS and CDR2 is FNYEAQ. The chain's CDR3 is CASSLLGFGSETQYF. CDR3 DNA sequence: TGTGCCAGCAGCTTACTTGGGTTTGGTTCAGAGACCCAGTACTTC.

The chain has TRBV30 and TRBJ1-6; no firm D call. V shed 1 base and J shed 6 bases, with 7 bases lying between them. Per germline, CDR1 GTSNPN and CDR2 SVGIG (reference sequence). CDR3 length: 13 amino acids. This CDR3 is CAWSAGFNSPLHF. The CDR3 coding sequence is TGTGCCTGGAGTGCGGGTTTTAATTCACCCCTCCACTTT.

The chain couples TRBV12-3 or TRBV12-4 to TRBJ1-2; D gene ambiguous. This CDR3 region has 12 residues. With 3 bases removed from V and 5 bases from J, the gap between germline ends came to 7 bases. Written as DNA, the CDR3 is TGTGCCAGCAGTTTCGACCGGTATGGCTACACCTTC. It codes for CASSFDRYGYTF.

The rearrangement joins TRBV28 to TRBJ1-2; no clear D gene. This CDR3 region has 12 residues. CDR1 MDHEN and CDR2 SYDVKM come from the germline V gene. Between the trimmed V and J ends, which lost 10 bases and 1 base, there was a span of 10 bases. In nucleotides, the CDR3 is TGTGCCACCTTGGACGGTAACTATGGCTACACCTTC. It codes for CATLDGNYGYTF.

This chain joins TRBV5-1 and TRBJ2-7; D is possibly TRBD1 or TRBD2 (5 bases each). Trimming cost V 4 bases and J 3 bases, with 23 bases left between them. Germline V gene lookup returns CDR1 SGHRS and CDR2 YFSETQ. This CDR3 has 17 residues. The chain's CDR3 is CASSLRRDGRRVYEQYF. CDR3 in DNA: TGCGCCAGCAGCCTCCGCCGGGACGGACGCCGAGTCTACGAGCAGTACTTC.

The rearrangement links TRBV7-6 to TRBJ2-1, with 8 nucleotides matching TRBD1. Unmatched junction bases numbered 17, after V lost 6 bases and J lost 4 bases. This CDR3 contains 18 residues. The germline V gene encodes CDR1 SGHVS and CDR2 FNYEAQ. The CDR3 DNA follows: TGTGCCAGCAGTCGGACGATCCCGGGACAGGCTAATTACAATGAGCAGTTCTTC. It specifies CASSRTIPGQANYNEQFF. The whole variable domain, remainder taken from reference TRBV7-6 and TRBJ2-1, is GAGVSQSPRYKVTKRGQDVALRCDPISGHVSLYWYRQALGQGPEFLTYFNYEAQQDKSGLPNDRFSAERPEGSISTLTIQRTEQRDSAMYRCASSRTIPGQANYNEQFFGPGTRLTVL.

The CDR3 region has the DNA TGCGCCAGCAGCCAAGTCACAGGGGACTATGGCTACACCTTC. This sequence encodes CASSQVTGDYGYTF. The chain recombines TRBV4-3 with TRBJ1-2; 7 nucleotides agree with TRBD1. The CDR3 length is 14 residues. Unmatched junction bases numbered 2, after V lost 1 base and J lost 3 bases. CDR1 and CDR2 (germline): LGHNA, YSLEER.

The chain employs TRBV2 and TRBJ1-1; no clear D. Trimming removed 8 bases from V and 0 bases from J, with 10 bases in between. CDR1 and CDR2 (germline): SNHLY, FYNNEI. The CDR3 extends over 13 amino acids. In nucleotides, the CDR3 is TGTGCCAGCCGGAAAGAGGTGAACACTGAAGCTTTCTTT. Amino acid sequence: CASRKEVNTEAFF. The full variable domain, in which reference TRBV2 and TRBJ1-1 provide the parts outside the CDR3, is EPEVTQTPSHQVTQMGQEVILRCVPISNHLYFYWYRQILGQKVEFLVSFYNNEISEKSEIFDDQFSVERPDGSNFTLKIRSTKLEDSAMYFCASRKEVNTEAFFGQGTRLTVV.

V usage is TRBV20-1 and J usage is TRBJ1-1, with D maybe TRBD1 (6 bases). Trimming left V 8 bases short and J 4 bases short, with 14 bases between. This CDR3 is built from 12 residues. Germline values: CDR1 DFQATT, CDR2 SNEGSKA (reference sequence). The CDR3 here is CSSVRGVTEAFF. In nucleotides, the CDR3 is TGCAGTTCGGTGAGGGGGGTCACTGAAGCTTTCTTT.

The chain recombines TRBV5-1 with TRBJ2-7; D assignment may be TRBD1 or TRBD2 (5 bases each). V was pared by 1 base and J by 1 base, with 9 bases between. The CDR3 totals 14 residues. From germline, CDR1 is SGHRS and CDR2 YFSETQ. The CDR3 DNA sequence: TGCGCCAGCAGCTTGATGGGGGAGTCCTACGAGCAGTACTTC. Its protein product is CASSLMGESYEQYF.

The chain combines TRBV7-2 with TRBJ2-7; the D gene could be TRBD1 or TRBD2 (5 bases each). The CDR3 covers 15 residues. V lost 7 bases and J lost 5, with 21 bases in between. Germline CDR1 SGHTA, CDR2 FQGNSA. The CDR3 sequence is CASNSRGAGSNEQYF. As DNA, the CDR3 is TGTGCCAGCAACTCCCGTGGAGCAGGGAGCAACGAGCAGTACTTC.

J is TRBJ2-1 and V is TRBV7-2; TRBD1 matches at 7 bases. Germline assignment: CDR1 SGHTA and CDR2 FQGNSA. The CDR3 length is 15 residues. Trimming took 5 bases from V and 0 from J; bases not matched to a gene: 4. The CDR3 reads CASSLGQISYNEQFF. The CDR3 nucleotides are TGTGCCAGCAGCCTGGGACAGATCTCCTACAATGAGCAGTTCTTC.

The rearrangement joins TRBV12-3 or TRBV12-4 to TRBJ1-2; 8 bases fit TRBD1. The CDR3 is made up of 19 amino acids. With V trimmed by 5 bases and J by 0 bases, 17 bases remained unmatched. The DNA of the CDR3 is TGTGCCAGCAGTACCAATACCGGGACAGGTCCCCGAGCTAACTATGGCTACACCTTC. It is translated as CASSTNTGTGPRANYGYTF.

The chain has TRBV30 and TRBJ2-5, with no clear D. The CDR3 has 13 residues. Germline CDR1 reads GTSNPN; CDR2 reads SVGIG (reference sequence). The V end lost 7 bases, the J end lost 2 bases, and 14 bases lay between the germline ends. The CDR3 sequence: CASAGRFQETQYF. DNA of the CDR3: TGTGCCTCCGCCGGCCGTTTTCAAGAGACCCAGTACTTC.

The V and J genes are TRBV20-1 and TRBJ2-5; D is ambiguous. The germline V gene has CDR1 DFQATT and CDR2 SNEGSKA (reference sequence). The CDR3 has 11 residues. The V end lost 6 bases, the J end lost 1 base, and 6 bases lay between the germline ends. This CDR3 reads CSAPFQETQYF. CDR3 nucleotide sequence: TGCAGTGCCCCGTTCCAAGAGACCCAGTACTTC.

The chain recombines TRBV24-1 with TRBJ1-5; perhaps TRBD1 as D (5 bases). Trimming left V 4 bases short and J 3 bases short, with 6 bases between. In germline, CDR1 is KGHDR, CDR2 SFDVKD. The CDR3 has 13 amino acids. CDR3 region: CATSDRDNQPQHF. CDR3 bases: TGTGCCACCAGTGACAGGGACAATCAGCCCCAGCATTTT.

This chain links TRBV6-5 with TRBJ1-2; TRBD1 matches at 9 bases. Germline CDR1 and CDR2: MNHEY and SVGAGI. The CDR3 consists of 14 residues. J was trimmed by 6 bases and V by 2 bases; bases with no gene match: 4. Here the CDR3 reads CASSYGDRANGYTF. CDR3 nucleotides: TGTGCCAGCAGTTACGGGGACAGGGCGAATGGCTACACCTTC.

The CDR3: CSARDKGTNTEAFF. The CDR3 nucleotides are TGCAGTGCTAGAGATAAGGGGACCAACACTGAAGCTTTCTTT. The chain has TRBV20-1 and TRBJ1-1, with a tentative D call TRBD1 (5 bases). CDR3 length: 14 amino acids. Trimming stripped 0 bases from V and 2 bases from J, with 10 bases between. The germline V gene encodes CDR1 DFQATT and CDR2 SNEGSKA (reference sequence).